This section outlines one T cell receptor (beta chain) sequence together with its context. Its matching antigen is unknown. The sample originates from a study of cytomegalovirus exposure and HLA in healthy donors. V shed 3 bases and J shed 0 bases, with 6 bases lying between them. Germline V CDR1 and CDR2: MRHNA, SNTAGT. There are 15 residues in the CDR3. Study-wide results and caveats: An analysis that came later showed most CMV-associated TCR beta chains appearing HLA-restricted. Previous analysis showed most TCR beta V segments were productive about 90% or about 30% of the time.

This PCR relied on a set of 60 Vbeta primers and 13 Jbeta primers. Original data processing: Per a later analysis, the number of unique TCR beta chains was around 79 million, of which around 9.9 million were shared. TCRdb keeps only in-frame clones here, not all; method: immunoSEQ multiplex PCR. That table furnishes V, J and clone size, whereas the DNA furnished D and trimming. Found here are roughly 180,000 clones, approximately 88% of them singletons; the top ten hold around 0.24%. Sequencing was carried out using PBMCs. The chain recombines TRBV6-4 with TRBJ2-6, with no clear D. This clonotype was obtained from a boy between 10 and 17 years old in good health and CMV-seronegative. For the CDR3, the DNA is TGTGCCAGCAGTGAAGAGAGCTCTGGGGCCAACGTCCTGACTTTC. Translating gives CASSEESSGANVLTF.